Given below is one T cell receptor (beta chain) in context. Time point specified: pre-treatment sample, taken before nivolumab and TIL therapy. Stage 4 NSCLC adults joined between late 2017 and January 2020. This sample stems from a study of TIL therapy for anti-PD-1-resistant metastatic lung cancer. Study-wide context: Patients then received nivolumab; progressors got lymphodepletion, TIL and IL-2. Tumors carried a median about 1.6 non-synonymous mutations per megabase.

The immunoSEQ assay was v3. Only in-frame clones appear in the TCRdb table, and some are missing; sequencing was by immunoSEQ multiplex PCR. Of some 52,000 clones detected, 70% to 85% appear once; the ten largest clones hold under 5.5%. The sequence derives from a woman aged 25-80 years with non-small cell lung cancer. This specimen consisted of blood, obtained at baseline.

In nucleotides, the CDR3 is TGTGCCTGGAGTGTATTTCGGACTAACTATGGCTACACCTTC. The encoded protein is CAWSVFRTNYGYTF. This chain links TRBV30 with TRBJ1-2; no reliable D call. Trimming left V 0 bases short and J 0 bases short, with 8 bases between. The germline CDR1 and CDR2 sequences are GTSNPN and SVGIG (reference sequence). The CDR3 extends over 14 amino acids.